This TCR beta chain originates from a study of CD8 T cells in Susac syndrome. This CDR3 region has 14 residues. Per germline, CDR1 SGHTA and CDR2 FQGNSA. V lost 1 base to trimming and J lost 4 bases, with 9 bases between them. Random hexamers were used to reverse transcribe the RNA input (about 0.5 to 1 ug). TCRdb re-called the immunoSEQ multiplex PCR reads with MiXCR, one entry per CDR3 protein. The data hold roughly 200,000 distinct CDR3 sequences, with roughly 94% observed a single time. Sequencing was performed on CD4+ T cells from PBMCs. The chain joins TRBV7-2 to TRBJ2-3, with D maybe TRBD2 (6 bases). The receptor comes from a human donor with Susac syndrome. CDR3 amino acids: CASSLVADPDTQYF. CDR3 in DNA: TGTGCCAGCAGCTTAGTAGCGGACCCAGATACGCAGTATTTT. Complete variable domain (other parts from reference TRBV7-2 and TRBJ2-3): GAGVSQSPSNKVTEKGKDVELRCDPISGHTALYWYRQSLGQGLEFLIYFQGNSAPDKSGLPSDRFSAERTGGSVSTLTIQRTQQEDSAVYLCASSLVADPDTQYFGPGTRLTVL.